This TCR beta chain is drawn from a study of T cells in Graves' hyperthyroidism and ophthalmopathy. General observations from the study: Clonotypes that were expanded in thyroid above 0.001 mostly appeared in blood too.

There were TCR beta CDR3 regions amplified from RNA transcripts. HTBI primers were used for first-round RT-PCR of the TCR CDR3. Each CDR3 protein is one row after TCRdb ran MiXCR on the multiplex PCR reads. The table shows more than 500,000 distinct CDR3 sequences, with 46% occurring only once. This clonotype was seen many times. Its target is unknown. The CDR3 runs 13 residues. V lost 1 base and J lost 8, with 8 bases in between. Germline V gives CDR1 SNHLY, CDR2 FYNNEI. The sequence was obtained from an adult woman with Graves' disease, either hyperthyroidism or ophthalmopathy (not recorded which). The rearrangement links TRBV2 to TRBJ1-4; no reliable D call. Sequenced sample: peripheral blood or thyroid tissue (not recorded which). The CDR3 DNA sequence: TGTGCCAGCAGTGAAGGGCCGAGGGAAAAACTGTTTTTT. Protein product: CASSEGPREKLFF.